This record looks at one T cell receptor (beta chain) sequence and its context. It has no known antigen specificity. The input lacks base qualities; no much larger clone sits a single base away. Collaborating institutions collected whole blood in K2EDTA tubes following their own protocols. Collaborator samples were shipped for TCRbeta analysis as frozen whole blood, isolated PBMCs, or DNA extracted from either sample type. The source of the sample is a study of blood T cell repertoires in COVID-19 (dated by TCRdb to the early 2020s). Regarding the research as a whole: The collaborator samples originated in the United States, Italy and Spain and spanned the acute and convalescent phases of COVID-19. The material from the prospective study consisted of cDNA or gDNA derived from T cells, B-cell-depleted T cells, or PBMCs. The dataset comprised deeply sampled blood TCRbeta repertoires from subjects exposed to, actively infected with, or recovered from COVID-19. The repertoires were released in a freely available public database meant as a resource for research on the immune response to SARS-CoV-2. Samples were obtained from the ongoing ImmuneRACE study (first 160 participants) and from about 1,300 subjects provided by 6 global collaborators. A de-identified subject ID, COVID-19 status, age in years and sex were almost always included in the sample metadata. HLA class I and class II types, where available, came from metadata supplied by the sample provider rather than from assay-based typing.

The immunoSEQ Assay, a bias-controlled multiplex PCR, was used to amplify TCRbeta CDR3 regions from genomic DNA. Concerning the study's data processing: The number of nucleated cells in each sample was estimated from the amplification of reference gene primers within the assay. To quantify the absolute abundance of each unique TCRbeta CDR3 rearrangement, sequence reads were collapsed and filtered. For each sample, productive Simpson clonality was calculated as the square root of Simpson's diversity index over productive rearrangements. The source is immuneACCESS, and TCRdb retained only in-frame sequences with V and J called. Part of the clones is not carried over; for the studies checked, unresolved V genes explain less than half of this, and the remainder is unexplained. V and J calls and clone size are given by that table; D and trimming were obtained from the DNA. Across this sample there are roughly 190,000 clones, with more than 75% seen only once. The ten largest clones add up to around 3.5% of the sample.

Paper-wide results and their limitations: The amount of clinical and demographic metadata varied by source and participant and was provided uncurated.

The origin of this receptor is a man between 65 and 85 years old with acute or convalescent COVID-19. Sequenced sample: peripheral blood.

The DNA sequence reads TGCAGCGCTACGACAGGGGGAGCAGATACGCAGTATTTT. It translates as CSATTGGADTQYF. The sequence joins TRBV29-1 to TRBJ2-3; TRBD1 agrees with 9 junctional bases. CDR1 and CDR2, per the germline V gene, are SQVTM and ANQGSEA. The CDR3, cysteine through phenylalanine, is 13 amino acids long. Just the 39-base CDR3 DNA is kept, in frame starting at base 1. V and J are trimmed by 7 bases and 4 bases, and the gene matches miss 6 bases of the junction.